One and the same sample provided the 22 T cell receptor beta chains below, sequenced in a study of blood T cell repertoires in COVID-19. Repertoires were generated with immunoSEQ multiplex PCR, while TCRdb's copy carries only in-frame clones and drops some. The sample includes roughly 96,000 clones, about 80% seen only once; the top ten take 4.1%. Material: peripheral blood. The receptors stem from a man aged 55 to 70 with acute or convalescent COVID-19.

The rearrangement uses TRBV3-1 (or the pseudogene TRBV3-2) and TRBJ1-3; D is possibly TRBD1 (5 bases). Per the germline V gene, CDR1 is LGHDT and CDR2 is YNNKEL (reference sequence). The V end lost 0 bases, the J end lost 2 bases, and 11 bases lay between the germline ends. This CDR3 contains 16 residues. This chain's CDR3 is CASSQEIGATGNTIYF. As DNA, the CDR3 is TGTGCCAGCAGCCAAGAAATTGGGGCTACTGGAAACACCATATATTTT.

The CDR3 region has the DNA TGTGCCAGCAGCCCCCCACTAGCGAGGGGCGGGGAGCTGTTTTTT. This encodes CASSPPLARGGELFF. The chain uses TRBV11-2 and TRBJ2-2; 7 nucleotides line up with TRBD2. With 5 bases clipped from V and 7 bases from J, the junction kept 10 bases outside the gene matches. Germline assignment: CDR1 SGHAT and CDR2 FQNNGV. The CDR3 extends over 15 amino acids.

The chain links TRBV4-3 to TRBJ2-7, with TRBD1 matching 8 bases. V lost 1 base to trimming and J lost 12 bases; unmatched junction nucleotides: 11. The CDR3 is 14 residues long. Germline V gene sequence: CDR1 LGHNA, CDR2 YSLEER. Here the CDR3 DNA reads TGCGCCAGCAGCCAAGGCGACAGGGGCCACTCCCGGTACGTC. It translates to CASSQGDRGHSRYV.

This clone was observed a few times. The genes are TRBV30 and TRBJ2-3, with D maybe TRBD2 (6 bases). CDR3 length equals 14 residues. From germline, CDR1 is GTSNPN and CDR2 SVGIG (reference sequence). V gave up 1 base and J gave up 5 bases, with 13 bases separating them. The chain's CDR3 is CAWSGGGTRDTQYF. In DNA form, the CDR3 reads TGTGCCTGGAGTGGGGGAGGTACACGAGATACGCAGTATTTT. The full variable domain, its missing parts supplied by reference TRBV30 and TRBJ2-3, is SQTIHQWPATLVQPVGSPLSLECTVEGTSNPNLYWYRQAAGRGLQLLFYSVGIGQISSEVPQNLSASRPQDRQFILSSKKLLLSDSGFYLCAWSGGGTRDTQYFGPGTRLTVL.

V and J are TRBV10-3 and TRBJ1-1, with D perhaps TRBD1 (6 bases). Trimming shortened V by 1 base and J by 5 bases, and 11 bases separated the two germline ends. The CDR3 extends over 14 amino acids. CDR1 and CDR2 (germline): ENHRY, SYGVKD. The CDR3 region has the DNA TGTGCCATCAGTGAGTTCAGTCAGGGGACTGAAGCTTTCTTT. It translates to CAISEFSQGTEAFF.

CDR3 DNA sequence: TGTGCCAGCAGCCTCCGGTACAGGGAAGGCCAGGATACGCAGTATTTT. It encodes CASSLRYREGQDTQYF. This rearrangement joins TRBV9 to TRBJ2-3; maybe TRBD1 (6 bases). Trimming cost V 4 bases and J 6 bases, with 21 bases left between them. CDR3 length equals 16 residues. Germline values: CDR1 SGDLS, CDR2 YYNGEE.

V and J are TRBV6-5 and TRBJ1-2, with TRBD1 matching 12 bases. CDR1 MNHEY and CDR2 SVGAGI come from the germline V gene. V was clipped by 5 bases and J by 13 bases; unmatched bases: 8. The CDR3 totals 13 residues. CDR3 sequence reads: CASSPRDRGRSTF. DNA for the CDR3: TGTGCCAGCAGTCCTCGGGACAGGGGGCGAAGCACCTTC.

This CDR3 reads CASNAGATNTGELFF. DNA for the CDR3: TGTGCCAGCAACGCGGGGGCTACGAACACCGGGGAGCTGTTTTTT. The rearrangement uses TRBV11-2 and TRBJ2-2; weak D call: TRBD2 (7 bases). The CDR3 covers 15 residues. Trimming cost V 7 bases and J 0 bases, with 12 bases left between them. Germline V gives CDR1 SGHAT, CDR2 FQNNGV.

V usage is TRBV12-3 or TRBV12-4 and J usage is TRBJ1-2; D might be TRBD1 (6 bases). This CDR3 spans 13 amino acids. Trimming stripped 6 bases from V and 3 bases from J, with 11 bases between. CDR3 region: CASSLRQDYGYTF. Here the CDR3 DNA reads TGTGCCAGCAGCTTAAGACAGGACTATGGCTACACCTTC.

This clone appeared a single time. The chain's CDR3 is CASSLEGVNSNQPQHF. The CDR3 DNA sequence: TGCGCCAGCAGCTTGGAGGGGGTGAATAGCAATCAGCCCCAGCATTTT. The chain links TRBV5-1 to TRBJ1-5; D might be TRBD1 (6 bases). V gave up 0 bases and J gave up 0 bases, with 10 bases separating them. The CDR3 contains 16 residues. Germline V CDR1 and CDR2: SGHRS, YFSETQ.

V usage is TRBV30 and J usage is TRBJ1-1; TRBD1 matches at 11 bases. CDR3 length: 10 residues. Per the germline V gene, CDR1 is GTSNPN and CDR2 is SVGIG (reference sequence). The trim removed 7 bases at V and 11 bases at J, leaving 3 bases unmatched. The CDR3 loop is CALGQGAAFF. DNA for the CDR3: TGTGCCTTAGGACAGGGGGCTGCTTTCTTT.

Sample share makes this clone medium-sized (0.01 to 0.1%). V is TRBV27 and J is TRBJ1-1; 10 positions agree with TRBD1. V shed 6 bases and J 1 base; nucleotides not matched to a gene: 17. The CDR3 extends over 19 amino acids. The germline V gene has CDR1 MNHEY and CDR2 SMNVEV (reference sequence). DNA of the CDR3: TGTGCCAGCAGGGCGGGGGTAGGACAGGGGGTCGGAGAGAACACTGAAGCTTTCTTT. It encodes CASRAGVGQGVGENTEAFF.

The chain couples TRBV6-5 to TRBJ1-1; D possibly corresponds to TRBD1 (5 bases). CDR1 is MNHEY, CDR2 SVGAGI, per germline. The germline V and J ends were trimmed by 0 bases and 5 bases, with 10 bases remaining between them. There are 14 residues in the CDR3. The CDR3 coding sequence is TGTGCCAGCAGTTACTCTGGGGCGCCTACTGAAGCTTTCTTT. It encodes CASSYSGAPTEAFF.

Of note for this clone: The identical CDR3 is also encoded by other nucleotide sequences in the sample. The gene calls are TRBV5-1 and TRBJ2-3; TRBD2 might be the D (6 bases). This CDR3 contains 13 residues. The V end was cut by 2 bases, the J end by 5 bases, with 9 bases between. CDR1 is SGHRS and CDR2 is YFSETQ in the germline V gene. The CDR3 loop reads CASSFPGEDTQYF. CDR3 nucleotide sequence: TGCGCCAGCAGCTTTCCGGGAGAAGATACGCAGTATTTT. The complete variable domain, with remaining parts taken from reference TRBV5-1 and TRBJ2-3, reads KAGVTQTPRYLIKTRGQQVTLSCSPISGHRSVSWYQQTPGQGLQFLFEYFSETQRNKGNFPGRFSGRQFSNSRSEMNVSTLELGDSALYLCASSFPGEDTQYFGPGTRLTVL.

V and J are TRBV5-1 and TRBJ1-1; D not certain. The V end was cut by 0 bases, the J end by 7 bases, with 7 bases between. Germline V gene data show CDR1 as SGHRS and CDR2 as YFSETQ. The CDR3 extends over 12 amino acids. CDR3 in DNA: TGCGCCAGCAGCTTGGATACCGGTGAAGCTTTCTTT. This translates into CASSLDTGEAFF.

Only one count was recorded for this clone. CDR3 amino acids: CATSSVSFSGNTIYF. CDR3 bases: TGTGCCACCTCGTCGGTCTCCTTCTCTGGAAACACCATATATTTT. The chain uses TRBV19 and TRBJ1-3; unclear D gene. V lost 10 bases and J 0 bases, leaving 16 bases between the germline ends. Looked up from germline, CDR1 is LNHDA and CDR2 is SQIVND (reference sequence). This CDR3 is built from 15 residues.

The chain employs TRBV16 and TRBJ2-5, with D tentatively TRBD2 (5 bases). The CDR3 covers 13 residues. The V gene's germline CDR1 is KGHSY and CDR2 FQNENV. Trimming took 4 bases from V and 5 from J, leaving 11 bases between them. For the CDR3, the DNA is TGTGCCAGCAGCCCCCGGCCTAGCGAGACCCAGTACTTC. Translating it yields CASSPRPSETQYF.

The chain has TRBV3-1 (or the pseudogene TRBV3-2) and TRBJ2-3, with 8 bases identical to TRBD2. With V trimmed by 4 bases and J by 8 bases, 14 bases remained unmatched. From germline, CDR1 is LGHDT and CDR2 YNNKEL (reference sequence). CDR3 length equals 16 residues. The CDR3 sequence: CASSLRGGGPPGTQYF. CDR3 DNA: TGTGCCAGCAGCCTTAGGGGCGGGGGGCCTCCCGGTACGCAGTATTTT.

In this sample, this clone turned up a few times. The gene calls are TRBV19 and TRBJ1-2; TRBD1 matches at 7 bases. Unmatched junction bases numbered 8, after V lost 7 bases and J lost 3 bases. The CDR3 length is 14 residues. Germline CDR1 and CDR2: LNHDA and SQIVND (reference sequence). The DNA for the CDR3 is TGTGCCAGTACCAATGACAGGGACGACTATGGCTACACCTTC. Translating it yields CASTNDRDDYGYTF.

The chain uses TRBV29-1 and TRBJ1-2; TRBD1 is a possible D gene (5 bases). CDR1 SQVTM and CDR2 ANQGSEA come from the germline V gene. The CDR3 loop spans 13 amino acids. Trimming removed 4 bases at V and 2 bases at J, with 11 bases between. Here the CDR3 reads CSVARQGNYGYTF. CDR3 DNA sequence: TGCAGCGTTGCCCGGCAGGGAAACTATGGCTACACCTTC.

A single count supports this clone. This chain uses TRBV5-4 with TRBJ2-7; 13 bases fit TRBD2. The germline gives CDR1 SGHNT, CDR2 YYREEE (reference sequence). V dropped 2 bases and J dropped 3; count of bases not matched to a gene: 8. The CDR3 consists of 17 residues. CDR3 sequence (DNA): TGTGCCAGCAGCTTCCTTCCGGGACTAGCGGGGCGCTACGAGCAGTACGTC. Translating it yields CASSFLPGLAGRYEQYV.

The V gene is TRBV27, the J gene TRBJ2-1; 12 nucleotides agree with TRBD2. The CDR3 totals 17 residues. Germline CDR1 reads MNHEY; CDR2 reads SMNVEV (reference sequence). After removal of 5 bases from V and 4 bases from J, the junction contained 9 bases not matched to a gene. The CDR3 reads CASSVGLAGTVYNEQFF. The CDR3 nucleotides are TGTGCCAGCAGTGTAGGACTAGCGGGAACAGTGTACAATGAGCAGTTCTTC.